The 11 T cell receptor beta chains below come from one sample, sequenced in a study of T cell repertoires in cytomegalovirus infection. Each CDR3 protein is one row after TCRdb ran MiXCR on the reads. This table holds some 270,000 distinct CDR3 sequences, 20% to 25% found once. These receptors have no known antigen. Sequencing was performed on cultured PBMCs, taken from culture after CMV antigen stimulation. The receptors come from a human donor in good health (CMV status not recorded). Some clones in this sample may be carry-over from other donors' samples.

This chain uses TRBV7-8 with TRBJ2-7; TRBD2 is a possible D gene (6 bases). The CDR3 totals 15 residues. V lost 2 bases, J lost 2 bases, and 13 bases lay in between. Per germline, CDR1 SGHVS and CDR2 FQNEAQ. CDR3 amino acids: CASSLRRDEPYEQYV. The CDR3 DNA sequence: TGTGCCAGCAGCTTAAGGCGGGACGAACCCTACGAGCAGTACGTC.

Turning to this clonotype: Just one base apart from a much larger clone, this may be a read error. V and J are TRBV28 and TRBJ2-1; 12 nucleotides align to TRBD2. Germline V CDR1 and CDR2: MDHEN, SYDVKM. V lost 11 bases, J lost 6 bases, and 8 bases stayed unmatched. The CDR3 runs 14 residues. CDR3 in amino acids: CAGRRTSGTNEQFF. The CDR3 DNA follows: TGTGCCGGCCGAAGGACTAGCGGGACCAATGAGCAGTTCTTC.

V and J are TRBV9 and TRBJ2-1; tentative D call: TRBD2 (5 bases). Germline V gives CDR1 SGDLS, CDR2 YYNGEE. V dropped 4 bases and J dropped 8 bases, with 16 bases sitting between them. CDR3 length: 14 amino acids. The CDR3 DNA sequence: TGTGCCAGCAGCCTCTCGGGATCTCGGGATGAGCAGTTCTTC. Translation gives CASSLSGSRDEQFF.

This clonotype has at least ten counts. The CDR3 coding sequence is TGTGCCAGCAGCTTAGGGGCGATGCTGAATACGCAGTATTTT. Translation: CASSLGAMLNTQYF. V usage is TRBV7-2 and J usage is TRBJ2-3; D is unclear. The CDR3 totals 14 residues. The germline V gene has CDR1 SGHTA and CDR2 FQGNSA. Trimming removed 1 base from V and 7 bases from J, with 12 bases in between.

The CDR3 DNA reads as TGTGCCAGCAGTCTCCTCGCTCGGGAGACCCAGTACTTC. Encoded protein: CASSLLARETQYF. The gene calls are TRBV28 and TRBJ2-5; D unclear. The CDR3 spans 13 residues. V was pared by 5 bases and J by 5 bases, with 12 bases between. The germline V gene encodes CDR1 MDHEN and CDR2 SYDVKM.

This clonotype was found many times. The chain uses TRBV4-2 and TRBJ2-1; 7 positions agree with TRBD1. With V trimmed by 4 bases and J by 7 bases, 4 bases remained unmatched. CDR3 length: 13 residues. The V gene's germline CDR1 is LGHNA and CDR2 YNFKEQ. The CDR3, as DNA: TGTGCCAGCAGCCCGACAGGGTTGAATGAGCAGTTCTTC. The encoded protein is CASSPTGLNEQFF.

On this clonotype itself: Sequence at one end of the junction differs from germline and may be a read error. This sequence joins TRBV6-2 or TRBV6-3 and TRBJ1-2; TRBD1 agrees at 8 bases. CDR1 is MNHEY and CDR2 is SVGEGT in the germline V gene. The CDR3 runs 15 residues. The CDR3: CANSYFGQGNYGYTF. CDR3 sequence (DNA): TGTGCCAACAGTTACTTCGGACAGGGCAACTATGGCTACACCTTC.

This clonotype showed up just a few times. The chain couples TRBV15 to TRBJ2-1; the match to TRBD2 covers 12 bases. Unmatched junction bases numbered 4, after V lost 2 bases and J lost 5 bases. Looked up from germline, CDR1 is LNHNV and CDR2 is YYDKDF (reference sequence). The CDR3 extends over 16 amino acids. The CDR3 nucleotides are TGTGCCACCAGCAGATATAGGACTAGCGGGAACAATGAGCAGTTCTTC. It is translated as CATSRYRTSGNNEQFF. The variable domain in full, completed from reference TRBV15 and TRBJ2-1, reads DAMVIQNPRYQVTQFGKPVTLSCSQTLNHNVMYWYQQKSSQAPKLLFHYYDKDFNNEADTPDNFQSRRPNTSFCFLDIRSPGLGDTAMYLCATSRYRTSGNNEQFFGPGTRLTVL.

This clonotype was observed a handful of times. This chain uses TRBV5-4 with TRBJ2-5, with TRBD2 matching 8 bases. The length of the CDR3 is 16 residues. CDR1 and CDR2 from the germline V gene are SGHNT and YYREEE (reference sequence). The J segment lost 5 bases and the V segment lost 4 bases, leaving 13 bases of the junction unmatched. CDR3 coding DNA: TGTGCCAGCAGCCTAGCGGGTCTGTCATTCTCTGAGACCCAGTACTTC. It translates to CASSLAGLSFSETQYF.

This clonotype was found many times. V is TRBV7-2 and J is TRBJ1-1; no reliable D call. Per germline, CDR1 SGHTA and CDR2 FQGNSA. This CDR3 has 13 residues. Trimming took 5 bases from V and 4 from J, leaving 11 bases between them. CDR3 sequence: CASSPRRGTEAFF. CDR3 DNA sequence: TGTGCCAGCAGCCCACGCAGAGGCACTGAAGCTTTCTTT.

This clonotype came up many times. The chain links TRBV7-2 to TRBJ2-2, with D unclear. CDR1 is SGHTA, CDR2 FQGNSA, per germline. Trimming stripped 2 bases from V and 5 bases from J, with 12 bases between. CDR3 size: 15 residues. The CDR3 DNA follows: TGTGCCAGCAGCTTAAGCTACAGAAAGACCGGGGAGCTGTTTTTT. This encodes CASSLSYRKTGELFF.